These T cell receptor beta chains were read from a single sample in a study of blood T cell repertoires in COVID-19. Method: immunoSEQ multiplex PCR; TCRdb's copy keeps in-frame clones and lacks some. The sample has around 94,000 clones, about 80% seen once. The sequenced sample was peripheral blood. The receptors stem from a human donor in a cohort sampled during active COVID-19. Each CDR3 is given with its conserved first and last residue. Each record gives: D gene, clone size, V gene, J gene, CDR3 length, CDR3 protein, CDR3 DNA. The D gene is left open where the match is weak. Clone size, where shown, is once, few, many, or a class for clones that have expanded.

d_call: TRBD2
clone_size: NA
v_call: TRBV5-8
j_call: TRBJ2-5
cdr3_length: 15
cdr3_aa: CASSYPSGGQETQYF
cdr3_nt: TGTGCCAGCAGCTACCCTAGCGGGGGCCAAGAGACCCAGTACTTC

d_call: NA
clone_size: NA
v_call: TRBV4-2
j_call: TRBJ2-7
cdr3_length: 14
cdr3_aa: CASSAARQGYEQYF
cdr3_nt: TGTGCCAGCAGCGCCGCCCGGCAGGGCTACGAGCAGTACTTC

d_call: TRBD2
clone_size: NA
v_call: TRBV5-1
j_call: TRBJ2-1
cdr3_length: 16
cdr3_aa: CASSFPGLATFNEQFF
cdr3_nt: TGCGCCAGCAGCTTCCCGGGACTAGCGACCTTTAATGAGCAGTTCTTC

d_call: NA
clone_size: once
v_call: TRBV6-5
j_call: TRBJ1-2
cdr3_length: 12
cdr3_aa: CASSFNRAGYTF
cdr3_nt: TGTGCCAGCAGTTTCAACAGGGCTGGCTACACCTTC

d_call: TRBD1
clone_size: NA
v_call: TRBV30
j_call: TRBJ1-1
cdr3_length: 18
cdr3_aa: CAWSKSRLGTGSTTEAFF
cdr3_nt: TGTGCCTGGAGTAAGTCTCGACTGGGGACAGGGAGTACCACTGAAGCTTTCTTT

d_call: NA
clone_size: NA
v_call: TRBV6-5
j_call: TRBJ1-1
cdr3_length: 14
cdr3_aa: CASSRDSPNTEAFF
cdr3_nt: TGTGCCAGCAGTCGGGACTCCCCGAACACTGAAGCTTTCTTT

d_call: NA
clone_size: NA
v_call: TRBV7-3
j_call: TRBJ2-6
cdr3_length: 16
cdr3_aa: CASSPGPISGANVLTF
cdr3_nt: TGTGCCAGCAGCCCGGGTCCTATCTCTGGGGCCAACGTCCTGACTTTC

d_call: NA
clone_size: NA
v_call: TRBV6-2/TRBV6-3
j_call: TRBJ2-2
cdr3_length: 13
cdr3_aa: CASSPRVPGELFF
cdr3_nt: TGTGCCAGCAGCCCCAGGGTACCCGGGGAGCTGTTTTTT

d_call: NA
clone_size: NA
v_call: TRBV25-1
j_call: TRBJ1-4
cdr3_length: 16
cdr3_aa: CASSATDRMPNEKLFF
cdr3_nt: TGTGCCAGCAGTGCCACGGACAGAATGCCAAATGAAAAACTGTTTTTT

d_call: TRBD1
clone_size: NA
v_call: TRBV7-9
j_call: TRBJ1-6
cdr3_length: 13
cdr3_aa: CASRGTGISPLHF
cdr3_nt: TGTGCCAGCCGCGGGACAGGAATATCACCCCTCCACTTT

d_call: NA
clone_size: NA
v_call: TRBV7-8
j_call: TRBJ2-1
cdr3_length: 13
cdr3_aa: CASSPRTVWEQFF
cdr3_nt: TGTGCCAGCAGCCCAAGGACAGTATGGGAGCAGTTCTTC

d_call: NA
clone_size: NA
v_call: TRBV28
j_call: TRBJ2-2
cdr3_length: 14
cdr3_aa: CASTWRGHTGELFF
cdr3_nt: TGTGCCAGCACCTGGCGGGGGCACACCGGGGAGCTGTTTTTT

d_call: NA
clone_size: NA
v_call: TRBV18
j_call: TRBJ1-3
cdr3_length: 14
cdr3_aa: CASSPFPVGNTIYF
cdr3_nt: TGTGCCAGCTCACCATTTCCCGTTGGAAACACCATATATTTT

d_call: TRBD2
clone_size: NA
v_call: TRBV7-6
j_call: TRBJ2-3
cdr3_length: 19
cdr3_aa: CASSRNVAGPFASTDTQYF
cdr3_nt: TGTGCCAGCAGCCGTAACGTAGCGGGGCCTTTTGCTAGCACAGATACGCAGTATTTT

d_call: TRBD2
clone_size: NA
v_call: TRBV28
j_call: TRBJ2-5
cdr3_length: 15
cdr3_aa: CASSLLAGGPETQYF
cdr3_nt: TGTGCCAGCAGTTTGTTAGCGGGGGGGCCAGAGACCCAGTACTTC

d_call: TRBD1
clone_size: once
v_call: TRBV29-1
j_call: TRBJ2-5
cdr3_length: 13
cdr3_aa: CSVHRGQLETQYF
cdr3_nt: TGCAGCGTCCACAGGGGACAGTTGGAGACCCAGTACTTC

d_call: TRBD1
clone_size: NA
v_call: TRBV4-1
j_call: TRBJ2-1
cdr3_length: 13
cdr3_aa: CASSQQGVSEQFF
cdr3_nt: TGCGCCAGCAGCCAACAGGGGGTGAGTGAGCAGTTCTTC

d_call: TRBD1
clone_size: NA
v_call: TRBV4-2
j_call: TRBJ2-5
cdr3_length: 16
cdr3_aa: CASSPTSRTGAETQYF
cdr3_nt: TGTGCCAGCAGCCCGACCTCCAGGACAGGGGCAGAGACCCAGTACTTC

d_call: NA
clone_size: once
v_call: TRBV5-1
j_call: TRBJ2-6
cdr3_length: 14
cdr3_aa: CASRDQQGANVLTF
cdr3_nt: TGCGCCAGCAGAGATCAACAAGGGGCCAACGTCCTGACTTTC

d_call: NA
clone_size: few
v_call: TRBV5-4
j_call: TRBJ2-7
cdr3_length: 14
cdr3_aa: CASSPTGVSYEQYF
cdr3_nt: TGTGCCAGCAGCCCCACCGGGGTCTCCTACGAGCAGTACTTC

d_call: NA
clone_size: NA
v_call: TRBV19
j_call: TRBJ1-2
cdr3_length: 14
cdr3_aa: CASSPSQGYYGYTF
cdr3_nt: TGTGCCAGTAGCCCTTCACAGGGTTATTATGGCTACACCTTC

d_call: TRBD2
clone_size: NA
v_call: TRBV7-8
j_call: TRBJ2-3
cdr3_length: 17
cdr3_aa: CASSPLGLGRDTDTQYF
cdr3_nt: TGTGCCAGCAGCCCCCTGGGACTAGGGAGGGACACAGATACGCAGTATTTT

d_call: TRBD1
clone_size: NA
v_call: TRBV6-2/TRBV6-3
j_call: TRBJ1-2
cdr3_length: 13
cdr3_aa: CASSRDSPYGYTF
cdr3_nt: TGTGCCAGCAGCCGGGACAGCCCCTATGGCTACACCTTC

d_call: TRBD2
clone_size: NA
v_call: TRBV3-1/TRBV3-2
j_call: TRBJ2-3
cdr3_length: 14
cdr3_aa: CASSLAGGTDTQYF
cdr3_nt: TGTGCCAGCAGCCTAGCGGGGGGTACAGATACGCAGTATTTT

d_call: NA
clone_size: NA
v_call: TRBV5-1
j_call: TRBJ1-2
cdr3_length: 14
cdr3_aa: CASSLDSQNYGYTF
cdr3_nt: TGCGCCAGCAGCTTGGACAGTCAAAACTATGGCTACACCTTC

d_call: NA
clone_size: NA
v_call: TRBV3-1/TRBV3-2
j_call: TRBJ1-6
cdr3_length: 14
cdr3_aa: CASSLRQENSPLHF
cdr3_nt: TGTGCCAGCAGCCTCCGACAGGAAAATTCACCCCTCCACTTT

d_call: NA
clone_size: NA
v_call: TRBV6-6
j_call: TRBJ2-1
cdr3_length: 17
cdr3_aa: CASSRDAGGYSYNEQFF
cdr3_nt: TGTGCCAGCAGTCGGGATGCCGGGGGATACTCCTACAATGAGCAGTTCTTC

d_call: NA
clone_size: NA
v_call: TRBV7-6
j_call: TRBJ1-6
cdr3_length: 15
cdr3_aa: CASSLSGRPNSPLHF
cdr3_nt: TGTGCCAGCAGCTTAAGTGGCAGGCCCAATTCACCCCTCCACTTT

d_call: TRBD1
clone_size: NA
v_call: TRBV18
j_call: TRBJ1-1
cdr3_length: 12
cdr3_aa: CASSPDRAEAFF
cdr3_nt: TGTGCCAGCTCACCAGACAGGGCAGAAGCTTTCTTT

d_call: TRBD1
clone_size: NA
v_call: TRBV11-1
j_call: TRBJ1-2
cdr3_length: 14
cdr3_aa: CASSTFGTGSGYTF
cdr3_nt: TGTGCCAGCAGCACTTTCGGGACAGGGAGCGGCTACACCTTC

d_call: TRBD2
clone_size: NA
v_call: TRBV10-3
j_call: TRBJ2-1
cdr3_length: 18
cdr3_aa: CAISLRGLLAGVNNEQFF
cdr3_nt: TGTGCCATCAGTCTGAGGGGTCTTCTAGCGGGGGTGAACAATGAGCAGTTCTTC

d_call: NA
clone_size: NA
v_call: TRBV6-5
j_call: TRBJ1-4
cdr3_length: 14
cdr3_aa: CASSYSRGGEKLFF
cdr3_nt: TGTGCCAGCAGTTACTCGCGGGGGGGAGAAAAACTGTTTTTT

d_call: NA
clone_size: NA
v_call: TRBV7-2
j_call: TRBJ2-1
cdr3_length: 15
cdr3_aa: CASSFWVGGYNEQFF
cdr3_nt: TGTGCCAGCAGCTTTTGGGTGGGGGGCTACAATGAGCAGTTCTTC

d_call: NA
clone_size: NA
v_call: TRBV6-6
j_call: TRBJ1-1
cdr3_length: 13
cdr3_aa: CASSRQGFTEAFF
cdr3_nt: TGTGCCAGCAGTCGCCAGGGTTTTACTGAAGCTTTCTTT

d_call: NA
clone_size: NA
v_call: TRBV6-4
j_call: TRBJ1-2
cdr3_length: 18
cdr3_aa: CASNPITRSGGSNYGYTF
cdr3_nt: TGTGCCAGCAACCCCATAACACGATCCGGAGGGTCTAACTATGGCTACACCTTC

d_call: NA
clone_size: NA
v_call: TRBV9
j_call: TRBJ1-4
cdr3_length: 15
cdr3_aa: CASSVNQGFNEKLFF
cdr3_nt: TGTGCCAGCAGCGTAAACCAGGGATTCAATGAAAAACTGTTTTTT

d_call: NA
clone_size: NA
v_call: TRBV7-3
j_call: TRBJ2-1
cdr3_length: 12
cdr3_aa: CASSSLLGEQFF
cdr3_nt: TGTGCCAGCAGCTCATTACTTGGTGAGCAGTTCTTC

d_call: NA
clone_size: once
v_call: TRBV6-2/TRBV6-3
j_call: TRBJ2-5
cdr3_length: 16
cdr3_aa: CASSSPPGRQQETQYF
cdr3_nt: TGTGCCAGCAGTTCCCCCCCGGGGAGGCAGCAAGAGACCCAGTACTTC

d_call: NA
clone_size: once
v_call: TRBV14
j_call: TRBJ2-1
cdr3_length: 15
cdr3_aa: CASSQDSRRDNEQFF
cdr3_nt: TGTGCCAGCAGCCAAGATTCGAGGAGAGACAATGAGCAGTTCTTC

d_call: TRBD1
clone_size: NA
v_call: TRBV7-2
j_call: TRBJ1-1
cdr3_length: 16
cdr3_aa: CASSPPLGQRKSPAFF
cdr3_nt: TGTGCCAGCAGCCCCCCGTTGGGACAGAGAAAATCCCCAGCTTTCTTT

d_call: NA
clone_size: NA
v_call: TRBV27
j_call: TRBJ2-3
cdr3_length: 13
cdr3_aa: CASRTGNSDTQYF
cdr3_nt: TGTGCCAGCAGAACAGGGAACTCAGATACGCAGTATTTT

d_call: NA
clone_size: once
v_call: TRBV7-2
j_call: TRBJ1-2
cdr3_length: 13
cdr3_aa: CASSADRNYGYTF
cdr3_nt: TGTGCCAGCAGCGCGGACAGAAACTATGGCTACACCTTC

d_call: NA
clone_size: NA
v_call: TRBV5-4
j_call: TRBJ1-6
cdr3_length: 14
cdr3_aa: CASSLDRLSAPLHF
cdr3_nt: TGTGCCAGCAGCTTGGACAGGCTATCGGCACCCCTCCACTTT

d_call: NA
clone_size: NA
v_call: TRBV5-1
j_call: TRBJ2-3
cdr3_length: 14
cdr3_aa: CASSLGASTDTQYF
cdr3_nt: TGCGCCAGCAGCTTGGGAGCTAGCACAGATACGCAGTATTTT

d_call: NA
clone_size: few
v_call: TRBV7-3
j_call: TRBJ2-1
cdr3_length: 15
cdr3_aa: CASSLTAGSYNEQFF
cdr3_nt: TGTGCCAGCAGCTTAACGGCGGGCTCCTACAATGAGCAGTTCTTC

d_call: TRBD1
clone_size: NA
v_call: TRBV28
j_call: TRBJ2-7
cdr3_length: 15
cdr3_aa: CASSLSGTGSYEQYF
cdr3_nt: TGTGCCAGCAGTTTATCCGGGACAGGGAGCTACGAGCAGTACTTC

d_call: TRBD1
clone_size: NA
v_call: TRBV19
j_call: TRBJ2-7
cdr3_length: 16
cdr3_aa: CASSIRDSYEGYEQYF
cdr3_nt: TGTGCCAGTAGTATTAGGGACAGCTACGAAGGCTACGAGCAGTACTTC

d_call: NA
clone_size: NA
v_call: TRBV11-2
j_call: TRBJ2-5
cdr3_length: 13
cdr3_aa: CASSQDLQETQYF
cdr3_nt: TGTGCCAGCAGCCAGGATCTGCAAGAGACCCAGTACTTC